The 9 T cell receptor beta chains reported below all come from one sample, sequenced in a study of identical twins (dated by TCRdb to the mid-2010s). Preparation of the library involved 5' RACE. Sequencing was carried out with an Illumina HiSeq 2000. TCRdb trimmed the raw reads at Q25, called clones with MiXCR and kept productive beta chains. Identical CDR3 protein sequences are pooled into one entry, listed with their most common genes and DNA. The sample table shows 1.5 million to 2 million distinct CDR3 sequences, and roughly a third are seen once. The ten biggest clones cover 0.27% of the sample. Sequencing was carried out using cord blood. The receptors shown here come from a newborn girl in good health.

This clonotype was observed a handful of times. A read error may be the cause here, since a much bigger clone is one base away. The rearrangement uses TRBV7-9 and TRBJ2-7; 7 positions agree with TRBD1. Germline trimming cut 7 bases from V and 2 bases from J; bases unmatched to any gene: 5. CDR1 is SEHNR, CDR2 FQNEAQ, per germline (reference sequence). The CDR3 has 13 amino acids. CDR3: CASIRDRPYEQYF. The CDR3 coding sequence is TGTGCCAGCATCCGGGACAGACCCTACGAGCAGTACTTC.

CDR3 nucleotides: TGCAGTGCTAGAGATGGAGGGGGTTCGAAACCCCAGCATTTT. It codes for CSARDGGGSKPQHF. The gene calls are TRBV20-1 and TRBJ1-5, with D possibly TRBD1 on 6 matching bases. The V gene lost 0 bases and the J gene lost 10 bases, with 16 bases spanning the gap. The CDR3 contains 14 residues. CDR1 and CDR2 (germline): DFQATT, SNEGSKA (reference sequence).

The chain has TRBV28 and TRBJ2-5; 13 bases fit TRBD2. Trimming cost V 5 bases and J 3 bases; bases outside gene matches: 3. The CDR3 runs 15 residues. From germline, CDR1 is MDHEN and CDR2 SYDVKM. The CDR3: CASSLTSGRKETQYF. The CDR3 DNA is TGTGCCAGCAGTCTGACTAGCGGGAGGAAAGAGACCCAGTACTTC.

This clonotype has a handful of counts. The CDR3 protein is CSVRGRLADEQYF. DNA for the CDR3: TGCAGCGTTCGAGGGCGACTAGCGGACGAGCAGTACTTC. This chain joins TRBV29-1 and TRBJ2-7; 9 nucleotides match TRBD2. The CDR3 covers 13 residues. With V trimmed by 5 bases and J by 5 bases, 7 bases remained unmatched. Germline V gives CDR1 SQVTM, CDR2 ANQGSEA.

This clonotype was detected a few times. This rearrangement joins TRBV4-2 to TRBJ2-1; unclear D gene. V lost 3 bases to trimming and J lost 4 bases, with 13 bases between them. Germline CDR1 and CDR2: LGHNA and YNFKEQ. The CDR3 extends over 15 amino acids. DNA of the CDR3: TGTGCCAGCAGCCATTCCGGAGATCGGTACAATGAGCAGTTCTTC. Translating gives CASSHSGDRYNEQFF.

As concerns this clonotype: Just one base apart from a much larger clone, this may be a read error. The rearrangement joins TRBV6-5 to TRBJ2-1, with TRBD2 matching over 7 bases. The DNA end favors TRBJ2-7, so the J call may be wrong. Germline V lookup: CDR1 MNHEY, CDR2 SVGAGI. CDR3 length equals 14 residues. CDR3: CASRAAGAYNEQYF. CDR3 DNA: TGTGCCAGCAGGGCGGCGGGAGCCTACAATGAGCAGTACTTC.

The chain uses TRBV20-1 and TRBJ2-1; 11 bases are a match to TRBD2. The J call could be wrong; TRBJ2-7 is a better fit for the DNA end. The CDR3 runs 17 residues. Germline CDR1 is DFQATT and CDR2 is SNEGSKA (reference sequence). The chain's CDR3 is CSAPMTGTSGAYNEQYF. DNA for the CDR3: TGCAGTGCTCCTATGACCGGGACTAGCGGAGCATACAATGAGCAGTACTTC.

Only a few counts were recorded for this clonotype. This rearrangement joins TRBV10-3 to TRBJ2-3, with D maybe TRBD2 (5 bases). Germline CDR1 ENHRY, CDR2 SYGVKD. The V gene lost 0 bases and the J gene lost 2 bases, with 9 bases spanning the gap. The CDR3 has 15 amino acids. This CDR3 is CAISESNGDTDTQYF. The CDR3 DNA reads TGTGCCATCAGTGAGTCGAACGGGGACACAGATACGCAGTATTTT.

The rearrangement uses TRBV7-2 and TRBJ2-1, with 8 bases matching TRBD2. Trimming took 5 bases from V and 3 from J; bases not matched to a gene: 9. CDR3 size: 16 residues. Germline lookup yields CDR1 SGHTA and CDR2 FQGNSA. CDR3 sequence reads: CASSPPRRGDYNEQFF. CDR3 bases: TGTGCCAGCAGCCCACCCCGGCGGGGGGACTACAATGAGCAGTTCTTC.